The 13 T cell receptor beta chains given below trace back to one sample, sequenced in a study of post-analysis software for immune sequencing data. TCR beta libraries were prepared from cDNA with unique molecular identifiers. TCRdb reprocessed the PCR reads with MiXCR, giving one entry per CDR3 protein. This sample has about 820,000 distinct CDR3 sequences; approximately 53% occur once, and the top ten carry roughly 4.4%. These TCRs are of unknown antigen specificity. Study results and limitations: With TRBV5-6, TRBV5-1 and TRBV20-1 included, 4 to 6 TRBV segments were more frequent in patients than in controls.

Sequencing used blood. These receptors all stem from a girl aged 10 to 17 with multiple sclerosis.

The chain employs TRBV28 and TRBJ2-6; D gene ambiguous. CDR1 MDHEN and CDR2 SYDVKM come from the germline V gene. This CDR3 has 14 residues. Trimming cost V 6 bases and J 4 bases, with 10 bases left between them. For the CDR3, the DNA is TGTGCCAGCAGCACCCCAATAGGGGCCAACGTCCTGACTTTC. Translation gives CASSTPIGANVLTF.

The V call is TRBV4-1, the J call TRBJ2-3; 10 nucleotides match TRBD2. The CDR3 has 17 amino acids. CDR1 is MGHRA, CDR2 YSYEKL, per germline. V shed 4 bases and J 3 bases; nucleotides not matched to a gene: 10. Here the CDR3 reads CASSPQSAGGQTDTQYF. As DNA, the CDR3 is TGCGCCAGCAGCCCACAATCAGCGGGGGGGCAAACAGATACGCAGTATTTT.

This clonotype was seen only a few times. The chain couples TRBV7-9 to TRBJ2-3; D is unresolved. V was trimmed by 7 bases and J by 3 bases, leaving 14 bases between them. The CDR3 is 14 residues long. Per germline, CDR1 SEHNR and CDR2 FQNEAQ (reference sequence). The CDR3 bases are TGTGCCAGCATCTCTGCTGGTTATACAGATACGCAGTATTTT. Protein: CASISAGYTDTQYF. Combining the CDR3 with reference TRBV7-9 and TRBJ2-3 gives the whole variable domain DTGVSQNPRHKITKRGQNVTFRCDPISEHNRLYWYRQTLGQGPEFLTYFQNEAQLEKSRLLSDRFSAERPKGSFSTLEIQRTEQGDSAMYLCASISAGYTDTQYFGPGTRLTVL.

The V and J genes are TRBV9 and TRBJ2-3; maybe TRBD2 (5 bases). CDR1 and CDR2 (germline): SGDLS, YYNGEE. The CDR3 covers 15 residues. V was shortened by 0 bases and J by 7 bases, with 15 bases between the two germline ends. The CDR3 sequence: CASSVEWTGWNTQYF. In nucleotides, the CDR3 is TGTGCCAGCAGCGTAGAGTGGACGGGGTGGAATACGCAGTATTTT.

This CDR3 reads CSGRLVGRDSYEQYF. The CDR3, as DNA: TGCAGCGGGAGACTAGTGGGCCGGGATTCCTACGAGCAGTACTTC. The chain has TRBV29-1 and TRBJ2-7, with TRBD2 as a possible D gene (6 bases). The germline V and J ends were trimmed by 7 bases and 1 base, with 20 bases remaining between them. CDR1 and CDR2 (germline): SQVTM, ANQGSEA. The CDR3 consists of 15 residues.

The chain uses TRBV29-1 and TRBJ2-4; 7 nucleotides match TRBD2. Germline assignment: CDR1 SQVTM and CDR2 ANQGSEA. The CDR3 extends over 12 amino acids. J gave up 7 bases and V 3 bases, and 3 bases lay outside the gene matches. The CDR3 loop is CSVEFSGNIQYF. DNA for the CDR3: TGCAGCGTTGAGTTTAGCGGGAACATTCAGTACTTC.

This clonotype was picked up a small number of times. The chain employs TRBV7-7 and TRBJ2-5; the match to TRBD1 covers 9 bases. This CDR3 has 16 residues. V shed 5 bases and J 5 bases; nucleotides not matched to a gene: 12. The germline V gene encodes CDR1 SSHAT and CDR2 FNYEAQ (reference sequence). The CDR3 DNA reads TGTGCCAGCAGCCTAGGGACAGGGCGAGGTGGGGAGACCCAGTACTTC. Translation gives CASSLGTGRGGETQYF.

This chain uses TRBV7-2 with TRBJ2-7, with 8 bases identical to TRBD1. Losses at the gene ends were 0 bases for V and 8 bases for J; bases not matched to a gene: 6. The CDR3 has 14 residues. Germline loops: CDR1 SGHTA, CDR2 FQGNSA. CDR3 protein: CASSLAHRGFQQYF. CDR3 nucleotides: TGTGCCAGCAGCTTAGCGCACAGGGGGTTTCAGCAGTACTTC.

V and J are TRBV7-9 and TRBJ2-6, with 10 bases identical to TRBD1. Losses at the gene ends were 5 bases for V and 13 bases for J; bases not matched to a gene: 17. Germline assignment: CDR1 SEHNR and CDR2 FQNEAQ (reference sequence). This CDR3 is built from 17 residues. CDR3: CASSQNGGQGVAIVLTF. For the CDR3, the DNA is TGTGCCAGCAGCCAAAATGGAGGACAGGGGGTAGCGATAGTCCTGACTTTC.

V is TRBV11-1 and J is TRBJ2-7, with TRBD1 as a possible D gene (6 bases). Germline assignment: CDR1 SGHAT and CDR2 FQDESV (reference sequence). The CDR3 is 12 amino acids. V lost 6 bases, J lost 4 bases, and 10 bases lay in between. The CDR3: CASRRTGYEQYF. CDR3 in DNA: TGTGCCAGCAGGAGAACAGGGTACGAGCAGTACTTC.

This clonotype was counted a few times. The rearrangement uses TRBV15 and TRBJ1-2, with no clear D. The germline V and J ends were trimmed by 8 bases and 0 bases, with 10 bases remaining between them. The CDR3 spans 13 residues. CDR1 is LNHNV and CDR2 is YYDKDF in the germline V gene (reference sequence). The CDR3 region is CATGPEANYGYTF. The CDR3 DNA is TGTGCCACCGGCCCTGAAGCTAACTATGGCTACACCTTC.

Here the CDR3 reads CSARVASGRSNEQFF. The CDR3 DNA reads TGCAGTGCTAGAGTAGCTAGCGGGAGGTCAAATGAGCAGTTCTTC. The J gene is TRBJ2-1, the V gene TRBV20-1, with TRBD2 identical over 11 bases. The CDR3 is 15 amino acids. Germline V CDR1 and CDR2: DFQATT, SNEGSKA (reference sequence). The ends lost 1 base at V and 7 bases at J; junction bases unmatched: 6.

The genes are TRBV9 and TRBJ1-1; no reliable D call. Trimming left V 5 bases short and J 3 bases short, with 11 bases between. Looked up from germline, CDR1 is SGDLS and CDR2 is YYNGEE. This CDR3 has 13 amino acids. CDR3 in amino acids: CASSVGGDTEAFF. In DNA form, the CDR3 reads TGTGCCAGCAGTGTTGGCGGCGACACTGAAGCTTTCTTT.